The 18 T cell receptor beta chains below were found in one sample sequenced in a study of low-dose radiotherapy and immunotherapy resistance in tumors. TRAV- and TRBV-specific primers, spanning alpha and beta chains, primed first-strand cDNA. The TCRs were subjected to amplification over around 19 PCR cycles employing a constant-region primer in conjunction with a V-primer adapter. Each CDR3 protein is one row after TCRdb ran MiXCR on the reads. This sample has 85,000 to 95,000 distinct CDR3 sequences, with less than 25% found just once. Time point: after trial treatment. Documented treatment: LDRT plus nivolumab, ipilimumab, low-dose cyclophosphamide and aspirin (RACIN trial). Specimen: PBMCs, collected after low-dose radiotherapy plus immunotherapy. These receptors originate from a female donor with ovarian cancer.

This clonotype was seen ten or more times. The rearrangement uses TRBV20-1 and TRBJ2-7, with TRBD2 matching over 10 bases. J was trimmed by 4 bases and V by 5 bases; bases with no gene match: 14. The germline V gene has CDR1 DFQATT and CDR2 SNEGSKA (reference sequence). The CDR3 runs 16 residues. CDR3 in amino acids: CSASASGSPLVYEQYF. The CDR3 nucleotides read TGCAGTGCTTCCGCTAGCGGGAGCCCCTTGGTGTACGAGCAGTACTTC.

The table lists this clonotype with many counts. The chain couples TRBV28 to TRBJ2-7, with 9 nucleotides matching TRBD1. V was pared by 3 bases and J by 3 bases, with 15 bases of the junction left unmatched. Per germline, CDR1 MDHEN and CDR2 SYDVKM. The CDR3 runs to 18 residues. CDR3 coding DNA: TGTGCCAGCAGTTTTAGGACAGGGGTATCAACTAAGGGCTACGAGCAGTACTTC. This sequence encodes CASSFRTGVSTKGYEQYF.

CDR3 DNA: TGCGCCAGCAGCTTGGATCCTAGCGGGAGTATCGGGTCCTACAATGAGCAGTTCTTC. Protein: CASSLDPSGSIGSYNEQFF. The V and J genes are TRBV5-1 and TRBJ2-1; 10 bases map to TRBD2. This CDR3 comprises 19 residues. CDR1 is SGHRS, CDR2 YFSETQ, per germline. Germline trimming cut 0 bases from V and 1 base from J; bases unmatched to any gene: 10.

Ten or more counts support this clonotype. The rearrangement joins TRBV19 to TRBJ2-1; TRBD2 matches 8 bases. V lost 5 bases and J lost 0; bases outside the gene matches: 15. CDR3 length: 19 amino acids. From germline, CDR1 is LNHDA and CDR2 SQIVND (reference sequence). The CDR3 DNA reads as TGTGCCAGTAGTTCCATGGGACTAGTCGAAATAAGCTCCTACAATGAGCAGTTCTTC. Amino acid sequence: CASSSMGLVEISSYNEQFF.

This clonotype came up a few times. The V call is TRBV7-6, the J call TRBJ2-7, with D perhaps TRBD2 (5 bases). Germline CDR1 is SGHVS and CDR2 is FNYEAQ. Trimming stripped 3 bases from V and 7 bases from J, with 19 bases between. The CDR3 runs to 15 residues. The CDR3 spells CASSLSTTPTREQYF. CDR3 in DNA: TGTGCCAGCAGCTTGTCGACTACCCCAACGCGGGAGCAGTACTTC.

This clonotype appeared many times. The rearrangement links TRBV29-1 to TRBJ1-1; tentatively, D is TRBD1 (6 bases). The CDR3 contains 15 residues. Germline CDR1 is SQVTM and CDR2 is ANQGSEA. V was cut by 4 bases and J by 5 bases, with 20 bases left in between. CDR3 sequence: CSVAPYRDTRTEAFF. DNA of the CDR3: TGCAGCGTTGCTCCCTACCGGGACACCAGAACTGAAGCTTTCTTT.

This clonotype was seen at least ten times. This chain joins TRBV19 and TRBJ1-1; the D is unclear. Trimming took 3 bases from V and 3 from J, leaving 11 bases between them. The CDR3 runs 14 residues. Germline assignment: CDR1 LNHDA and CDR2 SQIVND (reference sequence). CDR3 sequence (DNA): TGTGCCAGTAGTATTCCGGGTAGGGACACTGAAGCTTTCTTT. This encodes CASSIPGRDTEAFF.

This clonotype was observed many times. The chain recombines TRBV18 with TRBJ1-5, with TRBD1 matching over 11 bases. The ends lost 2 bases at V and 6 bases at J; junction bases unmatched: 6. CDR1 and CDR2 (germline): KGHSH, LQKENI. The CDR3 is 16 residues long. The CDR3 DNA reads TGTGCCAGCTCACCAGGGACAGGGGGAAGGGTTCAGCCCCAGCATTTT. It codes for CASSPGTGGRVQPQHF.

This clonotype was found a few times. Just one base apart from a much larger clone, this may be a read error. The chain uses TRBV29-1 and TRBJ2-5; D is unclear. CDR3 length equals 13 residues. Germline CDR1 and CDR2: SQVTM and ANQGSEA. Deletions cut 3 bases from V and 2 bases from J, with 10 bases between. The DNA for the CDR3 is TGCAGCGTTGAGAAGAGGCAGCAAGAGACCCAGTACTTC. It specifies CSVEKRQQETQYF.

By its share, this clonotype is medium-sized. DNA of the CDR3: TGTGCCAGCAGCTCTTCTCACATTGGCCGGGACGGGCGTAGTAATGAGCAGTTCTTC. Its translation is CASSSSHIGRDGRSNEQFF. The chain has TRBV11-3 and TRBJ2-1; either TRBD1 or TRBD2 may supply D (5 bases each). Trimming cost V 4 bases and J 7 bases, with 29 bases left between them. The CDR3 spans 19 residues. Per germline, CDR1 SGHNT and CDR2 YENEEA.

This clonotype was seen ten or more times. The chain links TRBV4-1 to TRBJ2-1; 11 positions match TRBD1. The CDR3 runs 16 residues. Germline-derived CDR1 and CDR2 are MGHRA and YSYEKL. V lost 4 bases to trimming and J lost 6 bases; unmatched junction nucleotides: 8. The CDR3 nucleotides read TGCGCCAGCAGCCTAGGACAGGGGGCGAAAGTCAATGAGCAGTTCTTC. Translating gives CASSLGQGAKVNEQFF.

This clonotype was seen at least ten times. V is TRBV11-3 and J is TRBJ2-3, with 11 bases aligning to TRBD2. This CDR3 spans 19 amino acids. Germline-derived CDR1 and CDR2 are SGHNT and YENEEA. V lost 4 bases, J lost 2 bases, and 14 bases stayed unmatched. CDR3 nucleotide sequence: TGTGCCAGCAGCTCCGGAGTTGGGTGGACTAGCGGGTACACAGATACGCAGTATTTT. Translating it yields CASSSGVGWTSGYTDTQYF.

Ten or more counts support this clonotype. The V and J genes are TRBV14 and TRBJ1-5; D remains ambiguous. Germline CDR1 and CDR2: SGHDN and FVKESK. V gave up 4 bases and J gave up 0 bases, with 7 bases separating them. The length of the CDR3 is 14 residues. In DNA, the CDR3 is TGTGCCAGCAGCCTGGGTGGTAGCAATCAGCCCCAGCATTTT. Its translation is CASSLGGSNQPQHF.

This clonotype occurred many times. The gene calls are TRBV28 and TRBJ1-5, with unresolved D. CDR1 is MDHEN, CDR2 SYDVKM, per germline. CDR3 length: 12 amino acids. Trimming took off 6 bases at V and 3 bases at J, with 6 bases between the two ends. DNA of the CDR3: TGTGCCAGCAGGACCCCCAATCAGCCCCAGCATTTT. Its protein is CASRTPNQPQHF.

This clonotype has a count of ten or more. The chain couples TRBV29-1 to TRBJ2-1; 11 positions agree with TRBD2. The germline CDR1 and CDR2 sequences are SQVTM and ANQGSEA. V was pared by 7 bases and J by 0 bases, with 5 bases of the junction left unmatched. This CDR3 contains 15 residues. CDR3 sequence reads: CSARLAGYSYNEQFF. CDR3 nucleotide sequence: TGCAGCGCCAGACTAGCGGGGTACTCCTACAATGAGCAGTTCTTC.

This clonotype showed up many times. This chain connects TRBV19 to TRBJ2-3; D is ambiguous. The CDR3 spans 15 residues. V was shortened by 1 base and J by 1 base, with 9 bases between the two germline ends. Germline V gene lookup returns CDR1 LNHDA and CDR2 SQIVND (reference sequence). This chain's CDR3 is CASSIGPRGTDTQYF. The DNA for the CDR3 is TGTGCCAGTAGTATAGGTCCAAGGGGCACAGATACGCAGTATTTT.

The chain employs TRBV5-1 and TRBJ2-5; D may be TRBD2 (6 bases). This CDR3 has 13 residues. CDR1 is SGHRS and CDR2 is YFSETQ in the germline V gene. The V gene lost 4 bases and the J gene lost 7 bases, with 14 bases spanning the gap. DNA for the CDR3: TGCGCCAGCAGCCAGGACTATTGGGGGACCCAGTACTTC. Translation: CASSQDYWGTQYF.

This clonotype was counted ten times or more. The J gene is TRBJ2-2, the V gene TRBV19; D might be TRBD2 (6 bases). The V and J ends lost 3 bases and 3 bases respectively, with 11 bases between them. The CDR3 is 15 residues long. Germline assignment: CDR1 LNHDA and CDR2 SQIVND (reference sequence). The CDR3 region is CASSIRSGDTGELFF. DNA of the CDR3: TGTGCCAGTAGTATTAGGTCGGGGGACACCGGGGAGCTGTTTTTT.